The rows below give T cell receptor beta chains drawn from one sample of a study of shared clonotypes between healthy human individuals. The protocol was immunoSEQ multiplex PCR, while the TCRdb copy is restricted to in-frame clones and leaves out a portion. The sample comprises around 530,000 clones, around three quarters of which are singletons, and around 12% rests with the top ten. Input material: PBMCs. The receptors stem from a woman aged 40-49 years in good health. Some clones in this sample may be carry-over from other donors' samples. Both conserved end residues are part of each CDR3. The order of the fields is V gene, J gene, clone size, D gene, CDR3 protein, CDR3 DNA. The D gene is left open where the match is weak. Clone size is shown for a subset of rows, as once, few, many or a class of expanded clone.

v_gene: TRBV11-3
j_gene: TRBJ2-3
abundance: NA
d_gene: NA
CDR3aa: CASSSGRVGTDTQYF
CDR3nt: TGTGCCAGCAGCTCCGGGCGAGTGGGGACAGATACGCAGTATTTT

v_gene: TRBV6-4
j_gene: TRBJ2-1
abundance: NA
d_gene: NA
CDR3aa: CASSADLNNEQFF
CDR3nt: TGTGCCAGCAGCGCCGACTTGAACAATGAGCAGTTCTTC

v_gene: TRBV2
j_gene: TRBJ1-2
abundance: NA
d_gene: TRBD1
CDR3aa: CASSLQTGTGYTF
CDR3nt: TGTGCCAGCAGCCTTCAGACAGGGACTGGCTACACCTTC

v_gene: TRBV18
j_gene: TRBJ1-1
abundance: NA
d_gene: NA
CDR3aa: CASSPLGITGDKNTEAFF
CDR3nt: TGTGCCAGCTCACCACTGGGGATAACCGGGGATAAGAACACTGAAGCTTTCTTT

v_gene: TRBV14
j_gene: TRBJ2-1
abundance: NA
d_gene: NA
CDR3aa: CASSQDWTGVPFF
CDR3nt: TGTGCCAGCAGCCAAGATTGGACGGGAGTGCCGTTCTTC

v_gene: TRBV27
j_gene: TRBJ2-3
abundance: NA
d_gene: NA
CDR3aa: CASSLYGSLSTDTQYF
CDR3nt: TGTGCCAGCAGTTTATATGGCTCTCTTAGCACAGATACGCAGTATTTT

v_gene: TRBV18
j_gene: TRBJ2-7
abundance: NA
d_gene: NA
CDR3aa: CASSPRGEGSSYEQYF
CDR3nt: TGTGCCAGCTCACCGAGGGGCGAGGGTAGCTCCTACGAGCAGTACTTC

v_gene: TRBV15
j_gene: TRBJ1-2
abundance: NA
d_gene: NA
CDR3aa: CATARAYGDYGYTF
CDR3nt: TGTGCCACCGCCAGGGCCTATGGGGACTATGGCTACACCTTC

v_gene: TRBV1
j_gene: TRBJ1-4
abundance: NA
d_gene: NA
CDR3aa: CTSSHIQGTNEKLFF
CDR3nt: TGCACCAGCAGCCACATACAGGGGACTAATGAAAAACTGTTTTTT

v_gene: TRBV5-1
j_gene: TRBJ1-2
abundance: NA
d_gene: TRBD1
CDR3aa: CASSLGQGADGYTF
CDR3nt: TGCGCCAGCAGCTTGGGACAGGGGGCGGATGGCTACACCTTC

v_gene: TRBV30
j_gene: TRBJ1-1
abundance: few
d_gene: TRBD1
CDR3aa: CAWSVSRQGNTEAFF
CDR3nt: TGTGCCTGGAGTGTAAGCCGACAGGGGAACACTGAAGCTTTCTTT

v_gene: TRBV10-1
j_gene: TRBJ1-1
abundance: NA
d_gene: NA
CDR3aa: CASSGTTNTEAFF
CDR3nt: TGCGCCAGCAGTGGGACAACGAACACTGAAGCTTTCTTT

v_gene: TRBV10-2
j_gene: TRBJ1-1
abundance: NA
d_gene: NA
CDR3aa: CATAQDMNTEAFF
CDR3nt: TGCGCCACCGCACAGGACATGAACACTGAAGCTTTCTTT

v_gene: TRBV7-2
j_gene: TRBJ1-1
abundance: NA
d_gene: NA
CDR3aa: CASSLISGGNTEAFF
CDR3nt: TGTGCCAGCAGCTTAATATCAGGTGGTAACACTGAAGCTTTCTTT

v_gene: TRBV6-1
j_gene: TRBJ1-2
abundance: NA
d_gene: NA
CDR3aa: CASSEGGFYGYTF
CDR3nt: TGTGCCAGCAGTGAAGGCGGCTTCTATGGCTACACCTTC

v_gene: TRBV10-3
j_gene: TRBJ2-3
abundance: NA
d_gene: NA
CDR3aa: CAISYEGNTDTQYF
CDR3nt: TGTGCCATCAGTTATGAGGGAAACACAGATACGCAGTATTTT

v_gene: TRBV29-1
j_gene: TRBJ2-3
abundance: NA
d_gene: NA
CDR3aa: CSVDVGSISDTQYF
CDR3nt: TGCAGCGTTGATGTCGGGAGTATTTCAGATACGCAGTATTTT

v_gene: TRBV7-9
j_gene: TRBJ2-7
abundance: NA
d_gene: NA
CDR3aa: CASGPRASSYEQYF
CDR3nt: TGTGCCAGCGGGCCCAGGGCCAGCTCCTACGAGCAGTACTTC

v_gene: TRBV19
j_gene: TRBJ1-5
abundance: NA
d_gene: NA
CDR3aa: CASRQDPNQPQHF
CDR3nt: TGTGCCAGCAGACAGGACCCCAATCAGCCCCAGCATTTT

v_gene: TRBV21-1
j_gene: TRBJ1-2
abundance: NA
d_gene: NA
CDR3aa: CASTTPPGRDGGYTF
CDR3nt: TGTGCCAGCACCACCCCTCCTGGGAGGGATGGTGGCTACACCTTC

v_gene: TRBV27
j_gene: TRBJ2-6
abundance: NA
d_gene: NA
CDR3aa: CASSGSGANVLTF
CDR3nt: TGTGCCAGCAGTGGGAGCGGGGCCAACGTCCTGACTTTC

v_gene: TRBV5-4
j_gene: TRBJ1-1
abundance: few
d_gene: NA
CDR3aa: CASRGARENTEAFF
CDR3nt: TGTGCCAGCAGAGGGGCCAGGGAGAACACTGAAGCTTTCTTT

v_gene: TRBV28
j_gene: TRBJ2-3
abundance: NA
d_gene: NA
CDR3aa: CASSLTAGPTDTQYF
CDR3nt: TGTGCCAGCAGTCTAACGGCGGGACCCACAGATACGCAGTATTTT

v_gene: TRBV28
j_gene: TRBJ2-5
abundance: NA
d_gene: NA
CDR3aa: CASSFYTGQETQYF
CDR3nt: TGTGCCAGCAGCTTTTACACAGGACAAGAGACCCAGTACTTC